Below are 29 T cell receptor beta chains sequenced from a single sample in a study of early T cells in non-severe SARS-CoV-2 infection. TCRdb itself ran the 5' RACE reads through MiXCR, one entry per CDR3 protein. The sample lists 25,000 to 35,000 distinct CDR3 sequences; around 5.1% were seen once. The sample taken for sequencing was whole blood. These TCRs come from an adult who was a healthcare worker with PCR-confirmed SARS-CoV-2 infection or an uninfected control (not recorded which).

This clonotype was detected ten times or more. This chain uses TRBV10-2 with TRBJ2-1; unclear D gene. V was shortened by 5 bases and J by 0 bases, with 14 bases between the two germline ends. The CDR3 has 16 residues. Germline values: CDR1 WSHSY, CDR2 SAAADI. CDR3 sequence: CASSTLRGRSYNEQFF. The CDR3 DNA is TGCGCCAGCAGTACCCTACGCGGACGCTCCTACAATGAGCAGTTCTTC.

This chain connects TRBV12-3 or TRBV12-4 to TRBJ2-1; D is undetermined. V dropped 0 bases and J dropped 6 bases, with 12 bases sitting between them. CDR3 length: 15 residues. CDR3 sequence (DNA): TGTGCCAGCAGTTTAGCAGGGATTGGTATCAATGAGCAGTTCTTC. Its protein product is CASSLAGIGINEQFF.

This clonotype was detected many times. The CDR3 is CASRFYDTGELFF. CDR3 sequence (DNA): TGTGCCAGCAGGTTTTATGATACCGGGGAGCTGTTTTTT. V is TRBV6-5 and J is TRBJ2-2; D unclear. V dropped 6 bases and J dropped 5 bases, with 10 bases sitting between them. The germline CDR1 and CDR2 sequences are MNHEY and SVGAGI. The CDR3 has 13 amino acids.

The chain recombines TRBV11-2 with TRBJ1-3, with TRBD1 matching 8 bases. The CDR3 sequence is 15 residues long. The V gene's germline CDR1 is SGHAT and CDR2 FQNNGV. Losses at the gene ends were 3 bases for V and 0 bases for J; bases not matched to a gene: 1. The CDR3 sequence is CASSFGQGSGNTIYF. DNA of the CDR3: TGTGCCAGCAGCTTCGGACAGGGCTCTGGAAACACCATATATTTT.

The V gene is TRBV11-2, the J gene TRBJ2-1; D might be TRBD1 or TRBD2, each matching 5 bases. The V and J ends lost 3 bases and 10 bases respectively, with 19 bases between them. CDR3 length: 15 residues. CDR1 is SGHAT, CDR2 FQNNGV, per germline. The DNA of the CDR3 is TGTGCCAGCAGCTTTCCAGGGACGCAGAGCAAGGAGCAGTTCTTC. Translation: CASSFPGTQSKEQFF.

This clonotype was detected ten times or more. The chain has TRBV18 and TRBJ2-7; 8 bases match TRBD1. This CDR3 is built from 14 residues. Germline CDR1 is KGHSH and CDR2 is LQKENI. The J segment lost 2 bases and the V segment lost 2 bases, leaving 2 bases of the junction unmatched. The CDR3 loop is CASSPRQGTYEQYF. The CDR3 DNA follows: TGTGCCAGCTCACCAAGACAGGGGACCTACGAGCAGTACTTC.

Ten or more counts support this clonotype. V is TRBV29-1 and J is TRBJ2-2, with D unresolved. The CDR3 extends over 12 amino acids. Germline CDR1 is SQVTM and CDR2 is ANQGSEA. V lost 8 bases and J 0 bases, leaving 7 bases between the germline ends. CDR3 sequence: CSCGPNTGELFF. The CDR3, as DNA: TGCAGCTGCGGACCGAACACCGGGGAGCTGTTTTTT.

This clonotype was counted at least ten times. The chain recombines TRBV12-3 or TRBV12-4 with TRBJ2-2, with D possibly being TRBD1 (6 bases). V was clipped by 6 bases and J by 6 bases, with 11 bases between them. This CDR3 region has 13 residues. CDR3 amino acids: CASRPGVAGELFF. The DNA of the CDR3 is TGTGCCAGCAGACCAGGGGTAGCCGGGGAGCTGTTTTTT.

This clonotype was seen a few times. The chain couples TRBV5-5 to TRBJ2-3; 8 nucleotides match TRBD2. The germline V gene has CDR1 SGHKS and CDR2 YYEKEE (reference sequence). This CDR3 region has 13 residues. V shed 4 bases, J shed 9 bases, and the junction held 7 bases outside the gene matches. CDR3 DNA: TGTGCCAGCAGCACCCTCCCTAGCGGGACGCAGTATTTT. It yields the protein CASSTLPSGTQYF.

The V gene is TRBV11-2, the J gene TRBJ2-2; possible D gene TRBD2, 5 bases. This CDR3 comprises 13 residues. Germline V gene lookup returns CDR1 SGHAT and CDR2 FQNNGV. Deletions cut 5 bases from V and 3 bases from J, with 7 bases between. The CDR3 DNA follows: TGTGCCAGCAGCAGGACTGACACCGGGGAGCTGTTTTTT. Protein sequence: CASSRTDTGELFF.

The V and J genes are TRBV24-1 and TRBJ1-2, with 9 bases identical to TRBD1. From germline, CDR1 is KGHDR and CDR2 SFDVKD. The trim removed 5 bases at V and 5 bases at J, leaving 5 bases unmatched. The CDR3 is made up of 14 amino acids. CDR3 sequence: CATSARQGGYGYTF. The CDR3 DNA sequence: TGTGCCACCAGTGCAAGACAGGGGGGGTATGGCTACACCTTC.

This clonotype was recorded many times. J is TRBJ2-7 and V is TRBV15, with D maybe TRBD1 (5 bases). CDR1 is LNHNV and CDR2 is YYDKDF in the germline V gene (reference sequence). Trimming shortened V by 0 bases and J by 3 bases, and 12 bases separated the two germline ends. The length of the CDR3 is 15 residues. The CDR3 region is CATSRDRSGIYEQYF. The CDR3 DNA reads TGTGCCACCAGCAGAGATCGGTCAGGGATCTACGAGCAGTACTTC.

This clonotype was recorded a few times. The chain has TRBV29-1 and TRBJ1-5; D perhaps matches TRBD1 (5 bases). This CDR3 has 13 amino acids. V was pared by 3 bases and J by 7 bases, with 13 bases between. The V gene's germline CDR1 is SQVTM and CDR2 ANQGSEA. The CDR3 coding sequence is TGCAGCGTTGAGTTGGGACTGGGACAGCCCCAGCATTTT. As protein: CSVELGLGQPQHF.

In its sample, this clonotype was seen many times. CDR3: CASSREGAANEKLFF. CDR3 bases: TGCGCCAGCAGCCGGGAAGGAGCGGCTAATGAAAAACTGTTTTTT. The chain couples TRBV5-1 to TRBJ1-4; no reliable D call. Germline assignment: CDR1 SGHRS and CDR2 YFSETQ. This CDR3 is built from 15 residues. V was pared by 4 bases and J by 3 bases, with 13 bases between.

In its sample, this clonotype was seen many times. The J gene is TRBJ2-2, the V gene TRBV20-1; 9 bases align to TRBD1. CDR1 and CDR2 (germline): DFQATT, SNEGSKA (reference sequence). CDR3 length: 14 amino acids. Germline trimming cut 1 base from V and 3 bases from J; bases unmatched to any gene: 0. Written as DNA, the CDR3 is TGCAGTGCTAGAGGGACAGGGGACACCGGGGAGCTGTTTTTT. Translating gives CSARGTGDTGELFF.

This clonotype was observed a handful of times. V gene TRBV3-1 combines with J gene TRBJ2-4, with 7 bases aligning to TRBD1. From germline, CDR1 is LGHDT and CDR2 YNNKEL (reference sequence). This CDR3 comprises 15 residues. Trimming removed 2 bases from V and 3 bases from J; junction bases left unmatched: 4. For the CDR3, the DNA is TGTGCCAGCAGCCAAAGGGACAGTCTCAAAAACATTCAGTACTTC. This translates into CASSQRDSLKNIQYF.

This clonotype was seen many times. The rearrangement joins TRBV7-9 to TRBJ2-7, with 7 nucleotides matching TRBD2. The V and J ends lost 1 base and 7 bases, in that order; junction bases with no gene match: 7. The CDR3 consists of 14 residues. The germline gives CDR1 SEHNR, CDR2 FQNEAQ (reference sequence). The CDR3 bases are TGTGCCAGCAGCTTAGGCGGGGGTCTTGGGGAGCAGTACTTC. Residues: CASSLGGGLGEQYF.

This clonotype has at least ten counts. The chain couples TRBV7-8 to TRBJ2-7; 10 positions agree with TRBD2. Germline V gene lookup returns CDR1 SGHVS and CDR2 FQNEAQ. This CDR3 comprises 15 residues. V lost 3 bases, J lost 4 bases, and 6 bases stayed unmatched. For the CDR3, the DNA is TGTGCCAGCAGCTTGTTAGTTAGCGGGGGGTACGAGCAGTACTTC. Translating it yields CASSLLVSGGYEQYF.

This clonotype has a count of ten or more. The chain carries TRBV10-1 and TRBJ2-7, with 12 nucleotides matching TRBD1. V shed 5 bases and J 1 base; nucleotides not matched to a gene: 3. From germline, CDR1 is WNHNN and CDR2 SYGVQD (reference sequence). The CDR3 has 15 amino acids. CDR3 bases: TGCGCCAGCAGTCCGGGACAGGGGGCGTCCTACGAGCAGTACTTC. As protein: CASSPGQGASYEQYF.

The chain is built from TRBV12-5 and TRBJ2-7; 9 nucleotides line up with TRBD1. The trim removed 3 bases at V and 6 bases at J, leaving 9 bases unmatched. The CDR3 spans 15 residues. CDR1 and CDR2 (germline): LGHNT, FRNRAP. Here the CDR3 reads CASGFGRDRDREQYF. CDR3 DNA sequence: TGTGCTAGTGGTTTTGGCAGGGACAGGGATCGCGAGCAGTACTTC.

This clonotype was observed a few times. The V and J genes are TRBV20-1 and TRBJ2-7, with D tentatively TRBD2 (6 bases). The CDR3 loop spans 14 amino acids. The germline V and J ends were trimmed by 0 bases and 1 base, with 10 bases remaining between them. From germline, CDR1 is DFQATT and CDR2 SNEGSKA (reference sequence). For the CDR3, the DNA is TGCAGTGCTAGAGATGAGGGAGGATCCTACGAGCAGTACTTC. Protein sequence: CSARDEGGSYEQYF.

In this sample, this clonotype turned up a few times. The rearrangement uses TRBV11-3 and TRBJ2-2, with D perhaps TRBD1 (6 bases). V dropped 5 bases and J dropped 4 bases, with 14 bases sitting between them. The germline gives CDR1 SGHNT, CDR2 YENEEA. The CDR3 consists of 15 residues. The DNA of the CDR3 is TGTGCCAGCAGCCGGTACGGGACATCCACCGGGGAGCTGTTTTTT. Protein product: CASSRYGTSTGELFF.

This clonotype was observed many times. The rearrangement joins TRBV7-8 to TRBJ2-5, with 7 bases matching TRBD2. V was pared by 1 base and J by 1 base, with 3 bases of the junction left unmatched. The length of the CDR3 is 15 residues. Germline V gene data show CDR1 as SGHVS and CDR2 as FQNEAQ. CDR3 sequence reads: CASSLDRGSQETQYF. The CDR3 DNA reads TGTGCCAGCAGCTTAGACCGCGGGAGCCAAGAGACCCAGTACTTC.

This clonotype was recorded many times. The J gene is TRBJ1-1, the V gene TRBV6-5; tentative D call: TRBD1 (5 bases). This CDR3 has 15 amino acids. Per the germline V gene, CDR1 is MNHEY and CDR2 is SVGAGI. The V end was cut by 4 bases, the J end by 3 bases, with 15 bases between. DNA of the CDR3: TGTGCCAGCAGTTCTTCCTGGGGGTTGGACACTGAAGCTTTCTTT. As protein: CASSSSWGLDTEAFF.

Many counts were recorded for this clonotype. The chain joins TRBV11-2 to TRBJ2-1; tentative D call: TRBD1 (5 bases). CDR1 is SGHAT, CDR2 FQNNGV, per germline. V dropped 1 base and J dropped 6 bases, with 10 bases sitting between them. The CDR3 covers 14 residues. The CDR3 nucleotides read TGTGCCAGCAGCTTAGTCAGGGCATCCAATGAGCAGTTCTTC. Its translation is CASSLVRASNEQFF.

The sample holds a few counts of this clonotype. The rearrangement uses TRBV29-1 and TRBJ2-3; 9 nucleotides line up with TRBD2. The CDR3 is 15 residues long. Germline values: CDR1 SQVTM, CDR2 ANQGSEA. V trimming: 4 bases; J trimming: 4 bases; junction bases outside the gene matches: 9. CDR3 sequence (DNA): TGCAGCGTTGCCTTGCGGGGGGGCCCTTCAGATACGCAGTATTTT. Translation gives CSVALRGGPSDTQYF.

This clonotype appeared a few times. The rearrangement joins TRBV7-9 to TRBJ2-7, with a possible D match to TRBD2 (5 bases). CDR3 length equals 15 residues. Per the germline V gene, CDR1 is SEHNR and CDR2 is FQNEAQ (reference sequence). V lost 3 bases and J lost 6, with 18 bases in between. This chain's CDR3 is CASSFPTAGWSEQYF. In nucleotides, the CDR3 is TGTGCCAGCAGCTTCCCGACGGCGGGTTGGTCCGAGCAGTACTTC.

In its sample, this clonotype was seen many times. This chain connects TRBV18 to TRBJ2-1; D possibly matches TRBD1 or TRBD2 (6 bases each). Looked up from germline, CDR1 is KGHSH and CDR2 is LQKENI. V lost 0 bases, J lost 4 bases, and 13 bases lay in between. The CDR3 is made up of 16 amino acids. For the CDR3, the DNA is TGTGCCAGCTCACCACCGGTGGGGGGCACATACAATGAGCAGTTCTTC. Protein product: CASSPPVGGTYNEQFF. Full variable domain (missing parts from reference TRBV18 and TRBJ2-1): NAGVMQNPRHLVRRRGQEARLRCSPMKGHSHVYWYRQLPEEGLKFMVYLQKENIIDESGMPKERFSAEFPKEGPSILRIQQVVRGDSAAYFCASSPPVGGTYNEQFFGPGTRLTVL.

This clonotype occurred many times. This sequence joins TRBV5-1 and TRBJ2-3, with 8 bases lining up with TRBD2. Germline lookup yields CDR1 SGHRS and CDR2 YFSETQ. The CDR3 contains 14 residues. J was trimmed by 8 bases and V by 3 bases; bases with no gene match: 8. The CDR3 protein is CASSYERGNGTQYF. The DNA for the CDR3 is TGCGCCAGCAGCTACGAGCGGGGGAATGGTACGCAGTATTTT.